The source of this TCR beta chain is a study of human T cells and chemical hapten exposure. The overall study: The study traced per-sample TCR yield variation mainly to small differences in pooled library volumes. The study's findings and limits: DPC sensitization produced no change in TCRs with frequency above 1 in 1000.

The time point here: patch test 2, 6 weeks after DPC sensitization. Regarding treatment: therapeutic diphenylcyclopropenone sensitization with weekly scalp DPC. Only after blood had been drawn was each patch test applied. People who gave samples had alopecia, were 18 to 70 years old, and were suitable for DPC. The germline gives CDR1 SGHAT, CDR2 FQNNGV. CDR3 length: 15 amino acids. V shed 1 base, J shed 3 bases, and the junction held 5 bases outside the gene matches. This clonotype came up a few times. The antigen is not known. TCRdb processed the RACE reads anew with MiXCR; each CDR3 protein has one entry. Of more than 90,000 distinct CDR3 sequences in the sample, approximately 10% were seen once.

The chain joins TRBV11-2 to TRBJ1-1, with 7 bases aligning to TRBD1. Source: whole blood, taken in connection with sensitization to the hapten diphenylcyclopropenone (DPC). The TCR comes from a woman between 40 and 50 years old with alopecia areata. Some clones in this sample may be carry-over from other donors' samples. In DNA form, the CDR3 reads TGTGCCAGCAGCTTAGCTTCAGGGGGTGACACTGAAGCTTTCTTT. Translated, it gives CASSLASGGDTEAFF.